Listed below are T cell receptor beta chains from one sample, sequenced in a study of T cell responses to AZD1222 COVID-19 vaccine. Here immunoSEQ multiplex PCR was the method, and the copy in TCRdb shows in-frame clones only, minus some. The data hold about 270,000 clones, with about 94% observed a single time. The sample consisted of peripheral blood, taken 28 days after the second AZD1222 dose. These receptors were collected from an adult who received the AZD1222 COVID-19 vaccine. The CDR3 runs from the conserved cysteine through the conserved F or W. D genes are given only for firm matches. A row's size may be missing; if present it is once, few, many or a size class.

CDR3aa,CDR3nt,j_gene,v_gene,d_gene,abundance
CASSYRPNSGGYEQYF,TGTGCCAGCAGTTACAGGCCAAATTCAGGTGGTTACGAGCAGTACTTC,TRBJ2-7,TRBV6-2/TRBV6-3,-,-
CASRRGQGTDEQYF,TGTGCCAGCAGGCGGGGACAGGGGACGGACGAGCAGTACTTC,TRBJ2-7,TRBV6-6,TRBD1,-
CASSPHFAMNTEAFF,TGTGCCAGCAGCCCTCACTTCGCCATGAACACTGAAGCTTTCTTT,TRBJ1-1,TRBV28,-,-
CASSLGGPQPQHF,TGCGCCAGCAGCTTAGGGGGGCCTCAGCCCCAGCATTTT,TRBJ1-5,TRBV5-1,-,once
CASSYSSGSDTIYF,TGTGCCAGCAGTTACTCATCGGGCTCTGACACCATATATTTT,TRBJ1-3,TRBV6-5,-,-
CASTLGPYNEQFF,TGTGCCAGCACGCTGGGGCCCTACAATGAGCAGTTCTTC,TRBJ2-1,TRBV12-3/TRBV12-4,-,-
CAISESGTGAEKLFF,TGTGCCATCAGTGAGTCGGGGACAGGGGCTGAAAAACTGTTTTTT,TRBJ1-4,TRBV10-3,TRBD1,few
CASSNDSDSNQPQHF,TGTGCCAGCAGCAACGACAGCGATAGCAATCAGCCCCAGCATTTT,TRBJ1-5,TRBV7-2,-,-
CASRGTETSYEQYF,TGCGCCAGCAGGGGGACGGAGACCTCCTACGAGCAGTACTTC,TRBJ2-7,TRBV5-1,-,-
CASSEGLAGGVHTQYF,TGTGCCAGCAGCGAGGGACTAGCGGGAGGAGTCCATACGCAGTATTTT,TRBJ2-3,TRBV5-4,TRBD2,-
CASSQEKQGTGELFF,TGTGCCAGCAGCCAAGAGAAACAGGGGACCGGGGAGCTGTTTTTT,TRBJ2-2,TRBV4-2,TRBD1,once
CASSYTETGEKLFF,TGTGCCAGCAGTTACACCGAGACGGGGGAAAAACTGTTTTTT,TRBJ1-4,TRBV2,-,-
CAWRKSGQPYEQYF,TGTGCCTGGAGAAAATCGGGACAACCATACGAGCAGTACTTC,TRBJ2-7,TRBV30,-,-
CASSLVKLTDTQYF,TGCGCCAGCAGCTTGGTCAAACTCACAGATACGCAGTATTTT,TRBJ2-3,TRBV5-1,-,-
CASSFSRQGEGYTF,TGTGCCAGCAGTTTTAGTCGGCAGGGGGAAGGCTACACCTTC,TRBJ1-2,TRBV28,TRBD1,-
CASSGDRANNYGYTF,TGCGCCAGCAGCGGGGACAGGGCGAATAACTATGGCTACACCTTC,TRBJ1-2,TRBV5-1,TRBD1,-
CASSSAYEQFF,TGTGCCAGCAGCTCCGCGTATGAGCAGTTCTTC,TRBJ2-1,TRBV12-3/TRBV12-4,-,-
CASSLMGHNYEQYF,TGTGCCAGCAGCTTAATGGGACACAACTACGAGCAGTACTTC,TRBJ2-7,TRBV7-2,-,-
CASSPPGLAGSALEQYF,TGTGCCAGCTCACCTCCGGGACTAGCGGGATCTGCCCTCGAGCAGTACTTC,TRBJ2-7,TRBV18,TRBD2,-
CATSDGTIRNEQYF,TGTGCCACCAGTGATGGGACGATCCGCAACGAGCAGTACTTC,TRBJ2-7,TRBV24-1,-,-
CASSLVAGRFSYEQYF,TGTGCCAGCAGCTTAGTCGCTGGGAGATTCTCCTACGAGCAGTACTTC,TRBJ2-7,TRBV7-2,-,-
CASRWTGTPLDQYF,TGTGCCAGCCGGTGGACCGGGACACCGCTCGACCAGTACTTC,TRBJ2-7,TRBV6-5,-,-
CASSLSQGAAGYTF,TGCGCCAGCAGCTTGTCGCAGGGGGCGGCGGGCTACACCTTC,TRBJ1-2,TRBV5-1,TRBD1,-
CASHGQATYGYTF,TGTGCCAGCCACGGACAGGCTACCTATGGCTACACCTTC,TRBJ1-2,TRBV19,TRBD1,once
CASSERHSNEKLFF,TGTGCCAGCAGTGAAAGACATTCGAATGAAAAACTGTTTTTT,TRBJ1-4,TRBV27,-,-
CASRASGQQETQYF,TGCGCCAGCAGGGCGTCGGGACAGCAAGAGACCCAGTACTTC,TRBJ2-5,TRBV4-1,TRBD1,-
CASSSRDRTYEQYF,TGTGCCAGTAGTTCGCGGGACCGTACGTACGAGCAGTACTTC,TRBJ2-7,TRBV19,-,-
CASGRRVVNTEAFF,TGTGCCAGCGGGAGAAGGGTGGTGAACACTGAAGCTTTCTTT,TRBJ1-1,TRBV6-5,-,once
CASSIGDSHYEQYF,TGTGCCAGTAGTATAGGGGACAGCCACTACGAGCAGTACTTC,TRBJ2-7,TRBV19,TRBD1,-
CASSSTRDRATREEKLFF,TGTGCCAGCAGCTCGACCCGGGACAGGGCGACACGAGAGGAAAAACTGTTTTTT,TRBJ1-4,TRBV7-9,TRBD1,-
CASRPTGRTGELFF,TGTGCCAGCAGACCAACAGGGAGGACCGGGGAGCTGTTTTTT,TRBJ2-2,TRBV28,-,-
CASSLAQGVREQYF,TGCGCCAGCAGCTTGGCACAGGGGGTACGGGAGCAGTACTTC,TRBJ2-7,TRBV5-1,TRBD1,-
CSAPLGETQYF,TGCAGTGCGCCACTAGGGGAGACCCAGTACTTC,TRBJ2-5,TRBV20-1,-,once
CASSILGLQGEGNTEAFF,TGTGCCAGTAGTATCCTCGGCCTACAGGGAGAGGGGAACACTGAAGCTTTCTTT,TRBJ1-1,TRBV19,-,-
CASSTTETQYF,TGTGCCAGCAGCACGACCGAGACCCAGTACTTC,TRBJ2-5,TRBV7-6,-,-
CASSLGTVGYSPLHF,TGTGCCAGCTCACTGGGGACCGTAGGGTACTCACCCCTCCACTTT,TRBJ1-6,TRBV18,-,-
CASSPPSKYTGELFF,TGTGCCAGCTCACCGCCCTCTAAATACACCGGGGAGCTGTTTTTT,TRBJ2-2,TRBV18,-,-
CASTRQPYEQYF,TGTGCCAGCACCCGGCAGCCCTACGAGCAGTACTTC,TRBJ2-7,TRBV7-2,-,-
CASRTGTADTIYF,TGTGCCAGCCGTACCGGGACAGCAGACACCATATATTTT,TRBJ1-3,TRBV6-5,TRBD1,-
CASSPVDRGSYEQYF,TGTGCCAGCAGTCCAGTGGACAGGGGGTCCTACGAGCAGTACTTC,TRBJ2-7,TRBV6-5,TRBD1,-
CATRASGSHNYNEQFF,TGTGCCACCAGGGCTAGCGGGAGCCATAACTACAATGAGCAGTTCTTC,TRBJ2-1,TRBV24-1,TRBD2,-
CAISATIGQGGNTIYF,TGTGCCATCAGTGCCACTATAGGACAGGGCGGAAACACCATATATTTT,TRBJ1-3,TRBV10-3,TRBD1,-
CASTPLGAEAFF,TGTGCCAGCACCCCATTAGGGGCTGAAGCTTTCTTT,TRBJ1-1,TRBV28,-,-
CASSLAPFMNTEAFF,TGTGCCAGCAGCTTGGCCCCGTTCATGAACACTGAAGCTTTCTTT,TRBJ1-1,TRBV5-6,-,-
CASSAHSGTEAFF,TGTGCCAGCAGCGCCCACAGTGGAACTGAAGCTTTCTTT,TRBJ1-1,TRBV9,-,-
CASSLPPGTGRTGELFF,TGTGCCAGCAGTTTACCCCCGGGGACAGGGCGCACCGGGGAGCTGTTTTTT,TRBJ2-2,TRBV27,TRBD1,-
CATKLDGNTGELFF,TGTGCCACCAAGCTGGACGGGAACACCGGGGAGCTGTTTTTT,TRBJ2-2,TRBV6-5,-,once
CASKQGDQPQHF,TGTGCCAGCAAACAGGGCGATCAGCCCCAGCATTTT,TRBJ1-5,TRBV2,-,-
CASSAPGQGAYGYTF,TGTGCCAGCAGCGCACCGGGACAGGGGGCCTATGGCTACACCTTC,TRBJ1-2,TRBV7-2,TRBD1,few
CASSSFGEGETQYF,TGTGCCAGCAGCTCCTTTGGGGAGGGGGAGACCCAGTACTTC,TRBJ2-5,TRBV5-4,TRBD2,-